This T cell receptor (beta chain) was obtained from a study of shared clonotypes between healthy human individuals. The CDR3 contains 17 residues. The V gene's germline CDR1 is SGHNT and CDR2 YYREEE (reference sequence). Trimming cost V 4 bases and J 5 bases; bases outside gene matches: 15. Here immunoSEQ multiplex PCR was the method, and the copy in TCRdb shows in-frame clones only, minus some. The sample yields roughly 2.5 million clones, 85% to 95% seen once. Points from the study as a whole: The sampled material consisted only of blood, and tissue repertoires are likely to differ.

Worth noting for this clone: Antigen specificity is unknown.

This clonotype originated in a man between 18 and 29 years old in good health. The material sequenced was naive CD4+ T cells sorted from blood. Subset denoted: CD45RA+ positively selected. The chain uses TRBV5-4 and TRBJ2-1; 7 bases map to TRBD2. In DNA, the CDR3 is TGTGCCAGCAGCCCAGGCGCGCGGCTAGCGGACAACAATGAGCAGTTCTTC. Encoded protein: CASSPGARLADNNEQFF.